This T cell receptor beta chain was sequenced during a study of T cell changes during pregnancy in multiple sclerosis. Measured with immunoSEQ multiplex PCR; TCRdb has only the in-frame clones, and not every one. The profile shows tens of thousands of clones, about nine tenths of them singletons. Here the sequenced sample was peripheral blood, taken in the second trimester of pregnancy. This clonotype was obtained from a female donor with multiple sclerosis, enrolled in a pregnancy study.

The CDR3 is CASSEATGYLYEQYF. CDR3 DNA: TGTGCCAGCAGTGAAGCGACAGGGTACCTATACGAGCAGTACTTC. The gene calls are TRBV6-1 and TRBJ2-7; 7 nucleotides align to TRBD1. V shed 0 bases, J shed 4 bases, and the junction held 6 bases outside the gene matches. Germline values: CDR1 MNHNS, CDR2 SASEGT. The CDR3 has 15 residues.